This TCR beta chain was captured by sequencing in a study of Ad26.COV2.S vaccination and SARS-CoV-2 variants. Overall study results and limits: It was found that vaccine and placebo recipients had similar non-spike TCR breadth. While placebo recipients had lower spike-specific TCR breadth, vaccine recipients had more.

The sample's treatment: some 20 received Ad26.COV2.S at low or high dose, single or two shots; 5 received placebo; per-sample allocation not given. Samples came from day 63 after the first vaccine or placebo injection. An Ad26 vector that expressed Wuhan-strain SARS-CoV-2 spike constituted the vaccine. The CDR3 runs to 16 residues. The V segment lost 5 bases and the J segment 8 bases; nucleotides outside the gene matches: 11. Germline CDR1 and CDR2: SEHNR and FQNEAQ (reference sequence). The assay was immunoSEQ multiplex PCR, and TCRdb's table has in-frame clones only and misses some. The sample lists around 340,000 clones, more than 85% occurring once. This clone was picked up a small number of times. Its antigen is currently unknown.

The receptor comes from a person aged 18 to 59 who received the Ad26.COV2.S COVID-19 vaccine or a placebo. The sequences come from peripheral blood, collected in a trial of Ad26.COV2.S vaccine versus placebo. V and J are TRBV7-9 and TRBJ2-1, with 11 bases lining up with TRBD2. CDR3 coding DNA: TGTGCCAGCAGCGCGTCACTAGCGGGAGAGGTCGATGAGCAGTTCTTC. Translation: CASSASLAGEVDEQFF.